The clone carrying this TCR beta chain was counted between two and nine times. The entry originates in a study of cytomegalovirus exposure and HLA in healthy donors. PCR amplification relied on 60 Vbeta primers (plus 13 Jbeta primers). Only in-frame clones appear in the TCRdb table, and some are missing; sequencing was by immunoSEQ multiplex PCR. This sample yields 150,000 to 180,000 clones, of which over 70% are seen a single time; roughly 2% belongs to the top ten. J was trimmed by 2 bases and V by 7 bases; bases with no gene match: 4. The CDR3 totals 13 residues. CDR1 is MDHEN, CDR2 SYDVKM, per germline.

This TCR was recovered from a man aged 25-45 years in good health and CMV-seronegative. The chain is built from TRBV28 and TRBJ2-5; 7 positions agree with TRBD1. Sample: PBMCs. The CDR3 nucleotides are TGTGCCAGCACCAAGACAGGGCAAGAGACCCAGTACTTC. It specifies CASTKTGQETQYF.